Each of the 14 T cell receptor beta chains below was sequenced from the same sample in a study of cytomegalovirus exposure and HLA in healthy donors. Primers: 60 Vbeta forward and 13 Jbeta reverse. The data were produced by immunoSEQ multiplex PCR, yet TCRdb's version contains in-frame clones alone and is incomplete. The repertoire holds some 220,000 clones, with 77% as singletons. Sequencing was performed on PBMCs. These receptors all stem from a woman aged 55-70 years in good health and CMV-seropositive.

V usage is TRBV29-1 and J usage is TRBJ2-3, with 7 bases identical to TRBD2. The V gene's germline CDR1 is SQVTM and CDR2 ANQGSEA. The junction had 9 bases not matched to a gene; V was cut back by 4 bases and J by 5 bases. CDR3 length equals 14 residues. In DNA form, the CDR3 reads TGCAGCGTTGCAGCGGGGTCTTCTGAAGATACGCAGTATTTT. Its translation is CSVAAGSSEDTQYF.

In its sample, this clone was seen a few times. The V gene is TRBV29-1, the J gene TRBJ1-1; 7 bases fit TRBD1. Germline CDR1 and CDR2: SQVTM and ANQGSEA. The CDR3 runs 15 residues. V shed 3 bases and J 0 bases; nucleotides not matched to a gene: 7. The CDR3 region has the DNA TGCAGCGTTGATCACAGGGGAAGAATGAACACTGAAGCTTTCTTT. It yields the protein CSVDHRGRMNTEAFF.

The rearrangement joins TRBV10-3 to TRBJ2-5; 9 nucleotides agree with TRBD2. There are 14 residues in the CDR3. J gave up 3 bases and V 6 bases, and 5 bases lay outside the gene matches. The germline CDR1 and CDR2 sequences are ENHRY and SYGVKD. The CDR3 sequence is CAIRSSGAEETQYF. Here the CDR3 DNA reads TGTGCCATCAGATCTAGCGGGGCTGAAGAGACCCAGTACTTC.

V gene TRBV28 combines with J gene TRBJ1-5; D is unresolved. The CDR3 has 12 amino acids. Germline CDR1 reads MDHEN; CDR2 reads SYDVKM. V lost 5 bases to trimming and J lost 6 bases, with 8 bases between them. CDR3 sequence: CASSAGSQPQHF. In DNA form, the CDR3 reads TGTGCCAGCAGTGCAGGCAGTCAGCCCCAGCATTTT.

V and J are TRBV7-3 and TRBJ2-7; D is possibly TRBD2 (6 bases). CDR1 SGHTA and CDR2 FQGTGA come from the germline V gene. This CDR3 comprises 13 residues. Between the trimmed V and J ends, which lost 5 bases and 6 bases, there was a span of 14 bases. The CDR3 DNA reads TGTGCCAGCAGCCCCACCCCCGGGAGCGAGCAGTACTTC. Translated, it gives CASSPTPGSEQYF.

The J gene is TRBJ2-1, the V gene TRBV5-1; 7 positions agree with TRBD1. Germline V gene data show CDR1 as SGHRS and CDR2 as YFSETQ. Losses at the gene ends were 0 bases for V and 8 bases for J; bases not matched to a gene: 5. The CDR3 consists of 14 residues. The CDR3 loop reads CASSLEQGVDEQFF. CDR3 in DNA: TGCGCCAGCAGCTTGGAGCAGGGGGTCGATGAGCAGTTCTTC.

The chain uses TRBV5-1 and TRBJ2-1; 10 bases agree with TRBD2. The CDR3 is 15 amino acids. The ends lost 2 bases at V and 6 bases at J; junction bases unmatched: 5. Germline CDR1 is SGHRS and CDR2 is YFSETQ. In DNA, the CDR3 is TGCGCCAGCAGCTTTGGAGCGGGGGGGCCCAATGAGCAGTTCTTC. Translation: CASSFGAGGPNEQFF.

The gene calls are TRBV4-3 and TRBJ2-1, with 9 bases lining up with TRBD1. Germline-derived CDR1 and CDR2 are LGHNA and YSLEER. The CDR3 is 16 residues long. With 4 bases clipped from V and 8 bases from J, the junction kept 12 bases outside the gene matches. CDR3 residues: CASSPNEGQGNHEQFF. For the CDR3, the DNA is TGCGCCAGCAGCCCTAATGAGGGACAGGGAAATCATGAGCAGTTCTTC.

The rearrangement uses TRBV30 and TRBJ1-6, with D uncertain. The V and J ends lost 0 bases and 10 bases respectively, with 13 bases between them. The CDR3 sequence is 14 residues long. From germline, CDR1 is GTSNPN and CDR2 SVGIG (reference sequence). The CDR3 protein is CAWSVTGKGSPLHF. The CDR3 nucleotides read TGTGCCTGGAGTGTAACGGGGAAAGGGTCACCCCTCCACTTT. Based on the CDR3 plus reference TRBV30 and TRBJ1-6, the full variable domain is SQTIHQWPATLVQPVGSPLSLECTVEGTSNPNLYWYRQAAGRGLQLLFYSVGIGQISSEVPQNLSASRPQDRQFILSSKKLLLSDSGFYLCAWSVTGKGSPLHFGNGTRLTVT.

The table lists this clone with a count of one. At one end the junction does not follow the germline gene, possibly because of a read error. V gene TRBV7-9 combines with J gene TRBJ2-7, with 8 positions matching TRBD1. The CDR3 runs 15 residues. Germline CDR1 and CDR2: SEHNR and FQNEAQ (reference sequence). CDR3 coding DNA: TGTTCCAGCCAGGGGAACAGGGGGTCATCATACGAGCAGTACTTC. This codes for CSSQGNRGSSYEQYF. The full variable domain, its missing parts supplied by reference TRBV7-9 and TRBJ2-7, is DTGVSQNPRHKITKRGQNVTFRCDPISEHNRLYWYRQTLGQGPEFLTYFQNEAQLEKSRLLSDRFSAERPKGSFSTLEIQRTEQGDSAMYLCSSQGNRGSSYEQYFGPGTRLTVT.

This clone has more than one count but fewer than ten. This rearrangement joins TRBV6-1 to TRBJ1-5, with D possibly matching TRBD1 (5 bases). This CDR3 has 15 residues. CDR1 and CDR2 (germline): MNHNS, SASEGT. Trimming cost V 3 bases and J 3 bases, with 12 bases left between them. The CDR3 nucleotides read TGTGCCAGCAGTGAGACCGGGACTGTCAATCAGCCCCAGCATTTT. As protein: CASSETGTVNQPQHF.

The gene calls are TRBV4-1 and TRBJ2-7; tentative D call: TRBD1 (6 bases). Between the trimmed V and J ends, which lost 0 bases and 3 bases, there was a span of 12 bases. The CDR3 length is 15 residues. Germline CDR1 and CDR2: MGHRA and YSYEKL. The CDR3 nucleotides read TGCGCCAGCAGCCAAGATGGTGGGGACATCTACGAGCAGTACTTC. Translated: CASSQDGGDIYEQYF.

The genes are TRBV2 and TRBJ2-2; TRBD2 matches 13 bases. Germline lookup yields CDR1 SNHLY and CDR2 FYNNEI. The CDR3 is made up of 15 amino acids. V lost 7 bases to trimming and J lost 6 bases; unmatched junction nucleotides: 5. CDR3 amino acids: CASTPGLAGSGELFF. As DNA, the CDR3 is TGTGCCAGCACCCCGGGACTAGCGGGGTCCGGGGAGCTGTTTTTT.

The rearrangement joins TRBV9 to TRBJ2-3, with D tentatively TRBD2 (5 bases). V lost 2 bases and J 10 bases, leaving 20 bases between the germline ends. Germline V gene sequence: CDR1 SGDLS, CDR2 YYNGEE. The CDR3 spans 15 residues. Written as DNA, the CDR3 is TGTGCCAGCAGCGTTGTAAACGGCCCCGAGGGTTCGCAGTATTTT. Its protein is CASSVVNGPEGSQYF.